This T cell receptor beta chain came from a study of T cells in Graves' hyperthyroidism and ophthalmopathy. Overall study findings and caveats: Blood samples included most of the expanded thyroid clonotypes exceeding 0.001.

Amplification of TCR beta CDR3 regions used RNA as the template. The study used the HTBI primer set for a first-round RT-PCR of the TCR CDR3. TCRdb reprocessed the multiplex PCR reads via MiXCR and lists one record per CDR3 protein. The data hold about 560,000 distinct CDR3 sequences, with 16% observed a single time. Lactation, pregnancy, other autoimmune disease or uncontrolled infection led to exclusion of patients. The PBMCs had their origin in 10 ml of fresh peripheral blood. Note on this clonotype: Its cognate antigen is unknown.

CDR1 is LNHDA and CDR2 is SQIVND in the germline V gene (reference sequence). The CDR3 extends over 13 amino acids. V shed 10 bases and J shed 5 bases, with 18 bases lying between them. The clonotype comes from a woman between 18 and 29 years old with Graves' hyperthyroidism. The V gene is TRBV19, the J gene TRBJ2-7; D may be TRBD2 (6 bases). Sequenced: blood. CDR3 sequence (DNA): TGTGCCATCACCGGGCCTAGCGTTGACGAGCAGTACTTC. Amino acid sequence: CAITGPSVDEQYF.